Below, one TCR beta chain is given with its context. Its antigen is undetermined. This specimen comes from a study of T-cell memory formation after mild COVID-19. Background on the study: For the most part, TCR clusters were specific to one donor.

TCRalpha and TCRbeta libraries used 5'RACE with constant-segment primers and UMIs. TCRdb re-analysed the 5' RACE reads in MiXCR, keeping a single row per CDR3 protein. Altogether 120,000 or so distinct CDR3 sequences are present, about 5.9% being singletons, with the ten largest covering under 2.5%. Study findings and constraints: CD4/CD8 balance held among clones contracting day 15 to 85, and later expanders leaned CD4+. The appearance of some responding clones in pre-infection memory suggested that cross-reactive memory joined.

The sequencing input was PBMCs or a T cell subset sorted from them (not recorded which). This TCR derives from an adult woman who had mild COVID-19 (a few samples of this study predate the infection). Cell type and time point are not known.

Written as DNA, the CDR3 is TGTGCCACCAAAAACTCCTTTATTGATAGCGGAACTCGCACAGATACGCAGTATTTT. It specifies CATKNSFIDSGTRTDTQYF. The chain has TRBV7-9 and TRBJ2-3, with a tentative D call TRBD2 (6 bases). The CDR3 has 19 amino acids. Trimming took 10 bases from V and 1 from J, leaving 30 bases between them. Germline CDR1 is SEHNR and CDR2 is FQNEAQ (reference sequence).